A single sample is the source of the 22 T cell receptor beta chains below, sequenced in a study of T cells in Graves' hyperthyroidism and ophthalmopathy. There were TCR beta CDR3 regions amplified from RNA transcripts. Researchers ran a first-round RT-PCR on the TCR CDR3 using the HTBI primer set. A single record per CDR3 protein comes from TCRdb applying MiXCR to the multiplex PCR reads. This repertoire shows about 560,000 distinct CDR3 sequences, around 46% found once; its top ten account for just over 8%. Sequencing was carried out using peripheral blood or thyroid tissue (not recorded which). These receptors were collected from a woman aged 18-29 years with Graves' hyperthyroidism.

The rearrangement links TRBV24-1 to TRBJ1-2, with D possibly being TRBD1 (5 bases). V dropped 4 bases and J dropped 4 bases, with 12 bases sitting between them. The CDR3 spans 14 residues. Germline V gene data show CDR1 as KGHDR and CDR2 as SFDVKD. CDR3 protein: CATSERGDIYGYTF. Here the CDR3 DNA reads TGTGCCACCAGTGAAAGGGGTGATATCTATGGCTACACCTTC.

The chain links TRBV29-1 to TRBJ1-1, with D uncertain. The CDR3 has 14 residues. Germline V gene data show CDR1 as SQVTM and CDR2 as ANQGSEA. V lost 5 bases to trimming and J lost 0 bases, with 13 bases between them. The CDR3 DNA is TGCAGCGTTACGACTAGCGGGATGAACACTGAAGCTTTCTTT. Translation gives CSVTTSGMNTEAFF.

The chain carries TRBV25-1 and TRBJ2-2; 7 nucleotides line up with TRBD1. The V gene end was trimmed by 5 bases and the J gene end by 0 bases; junction bases not matched to a gene: 12. Germline V gene sequence: CDR1 MGHDK, CDR2 SYGVNS. This CDR3 has 18 amino acids. In DNA, the CDR3 is TGTGCCAGCAGTTTGGGGGAATGGACAGGATCGAACACCGGGGAGCTGTTTTTT. Its protein product is CASSLGEWTGSNTGELFF.

This clonotype was picked up a small number of times. The chain carries TRBV25-1 and TRBJ2-7, with D unclear. The germline gives CDR1 MGHDK, CDR2 SYGVNS. This CDR3 is 12 amino acids long. The germline V and J ends were trimmed by 5 bases and 5 bases, with 10 bases remaining between them. The CDR3 is CASSSGFHEQYF. CDR3 sequence (DNA): TGTGCCAGCAGTTCAGGATTCCACGAGCAGTACTTC.

The rearrangement links TRBV7-2 to TRBJ1-2; no clear D gene. Germline V CDR1 and CDR2: SGHTA, FQGNSA. Trimming removed 5 bases at V and 6 bases at J, with 13 bases between. The CDR3 is 13 amino acids. CDR3 nucleotide sequence: TGTGCCAGCAGCCGGGATCCAACTAATGGCTACACCTTC. This codes for CASSRDPTNGYTF.

This clonotype has more than one count but fewer than ten. V gene TRBV19 combines with J gene TRBJ1-1, with unresolved D. Trimming left V 3 bases short and J 4 bases short, with 9 bases between. CDR3 length: 13 residues. Germline lookup yields CDR1 LNHDA and CDR2 SQIVND (reference sequence). The CDR3 nucleotides are TGTGCCAGTAGTATGTTTTCCGGCACTGAAGCTTTCTTT. Translating it yields CASSMFSGTEAFF.

The V call is TRBV6-2 or TRBV6-3, the J call TRBJ1-5; D is ambiguous. Germline values: CDR1 MNHEY, CDR2 SVGEGT. Deletions cut 2 bases from V and 2 bases from J, with 7 bases between. This CDR3 is built from 14 residues. The CDR3 DNA reads as TGTGCCAGCAGTTACGTTGGGGGCAATCAGCCCCAGCATTTT. Its protein product is CASSYVGGNQPQHF.

As regards this clonotype: A clone one base away is much larger, so this may be a read error. The rearrangement links TRBV2 to TRBJ1-1, with no clear D. The CDR3 contains 15 residues. The germline CDR1 and CDR2 sequences are SNHLY and FYNNEI. CDR3 sequence (DNA): TGTGCCAGCGGTGAATCCCTACTACGAGGCTCTGAAGCTTTCTTT. Its translation is CASGESLLRGSEAFF.

V usage is TRBV24-1 and J usage is TRBJ2-7, with 9 bases matching TRBD2. This CDR3 spans 16 amino acids. Germline values: CDR1 KGHDR, CDR2 SFDVKD. The trim removed 2 bases at V and 1 base at J, leaving 5 bases unmatched. The CDR3 bases are TGTGCCACCAGTGATTCCGTGCGGGGGGGGTCCTACGAGCAGTACTTC. Protein: CATSDSVRGGSYEQYF.

This clonotype was found a few times. The J gene is TRBJ2-7, the V gene TRBV7-6; no clear D. The CDR3 is 15 residues long. Germline V CDR1 and CDR2: SGHVS, FNYEAQ. Trimming removed 5 bases from V and 0 bases from J, with 14 bases in between. The CDR3 loop is CASSDEAGSSYEQYF. CDR3 coding DNA: TGTGCCAGCAGCGACGAGGCAGGAAGCTCCTACGAGCAGTACTTC.

This clonotype was detected ten times or more. The rearrangement joins TRBV9 to TRBJ1-2; D is possibly TRBD1 (5 bases). V was pared by 3 bases and J by 4 bases, with 22 bases between. This CDR3 is 17 amino acids long. From germline, CDR1 is SGDLS and CDR2 YYNGEE. The CDR3 sequence is CASSARGWGKEGYGYTF. The CDR3 DNA reads TGTGCCAGCAGCGCCAGAGGTTGGGGGAAAGAGGGCTATGGCTACACCTTC.

The chain has TRBV7-9 and TRBJ2-7, with D maybe TRBD2 (6 bases). Trimming took 3 bases from V and 6 from J, leaving 15 bases between them. The germline V gene encodes CDR1 SEHNR and CDR2 FQNEAQ (reference sequence). CDR3 length equals 14 residues. The CDR3 bases are TGTGCCAGCAGCTTGTGGGGAGGCTATATCGAGCAGTACTTC. Protein: CASSLWGGYIEQYF.

As for this clonotype: One junction end disagrees with the germline gene, perhaps due to a read error. The V gene is TRBV7-3, the J gene TRBJ2-7, with D tentatively TRBD2 (6 bases). The CDR3 consists of 13 residues. CDR1 SGHTA and CDR2 FQGTGA come from the germline V gene. This chain's CDR3 is CASSLNGGSPLSF. In DNA form, the CDR3 reads TGTGCCAGCAGCTTAAACGGAGGGAGTCCCCTCTCCTTC.

The chain carries TRBV10-3 and TRBJ1-2; a possible D gene is TRBD1 (6 bases). The ends were cut back, 8 bases at V and 5 bases at J, with 15 bases in the middle. There are 13 residues in the CDR3. Looked up from germline, CDR1 is ENHRY and CDR2 is SYGVKD. The CDR3 region is CAIAHQGTYGYTF. The CDR3 DNA follows: TGTGCCATCGCGCACCAGGGGACGTATGGCTACACCTTC.

The rearrangement links TRBV7-3 to TRBJ1-4, with TRBD1 identical over 7 bases. The V segment lost 6 bases and the J segment 6 bases; nucleotides outside the gene matches: 7. Per germline, CDR1 SGHTA and CDR2 FQGTGA. The CDR3 runs to 14 residues. CDR3 in DNA: TGTGCCAGCAGTGAAGAGGGACAGCATGAAAAACTGTTTTTT. Translation: CASSEEGQHEKLFF.

The rearrangement joins TRBV7-8 to TRBJ1-2; no firm D call. Germline-derived CDR1 and CDR2 are SGHVS and FQNEAQ. V was trimmed by 4 bases and J by 5 bases, leaving 20 bases between them. This CDR3 is built from 16 residues. The CDR3 DNA follows: TGTGCCAGCAGCTCTTATCCGGAAGCAGGATGGTATGGCTACACCTTC. Amino acid sequence: CASSSYPEAGWYGYTF.

The chain has TRBV24-1 and TRBJ2-5; 8 bases are a match to TRBD2. Germline assignment: CDR1 KGHDR and CDR2 SFDVKD. Trimming removed 7 bases from V and 5 bases from J; junction bases left unmatched: 8. The CDR3 extends over 14 amino acids. CDR3 coding DNA: TGTGCCACCAGCGCCGTCAGCGGGAGTGAGACCCAGTACTTC. The encoded protein is CATSAVSGSETQYF.

The chain recombines TRBV10-3 with TRBJ2-7; TRBD1 might be the D (5 bases). The CDR3 runs 12 residues. Trimming took 6 bases from V and 7 from J, leaving 13 bases between them. From germline, CDR1 is ENHRY and CDR2 SYGVKD. The chain's CDR3 is CAISSQGGEQYF. CDR3 nucleotides: TGTGCCATCAGCTCCCAGGGCGGAGAGCAGTACTTC.

This chain connects TRBV10-2 to TRBJ1-5, with unresolved D. The V gene's germline CDR1 is WSHSY and CDR2 SAAADI. The CDR3 consists of 16 residues. V lost 3 bases, J lost 0 bases, and 12 bases lay in between. This chain's CDR3 is CASSEKIVYSNQPQHF. The CDR3 nucleotides read TGCGCCAGCAGTGAAAAGATAGTCTATAGCAATCAGCCCCAGCATTTT.

CDR3 protein: CASSGGTGGVRETQYF. The CDR3 DNA sequence: TGTGCCAGCAGCGGCGGGACAGGGGGCGTGAGAGAGACCCAGTACTTC. The V call is TRBV7-9, the J call TRBJ2-5, with 12 bases that match TRBD1. Germline CDR1 and CDR2: SEHNR and FQNEAQ (reference sequence). J lost 4 bases, V lost 5 bases, and 8 bases had no gene match. The CDR3 runs 16 residues. Full variable domain (remainder filled in from reference TRBV7-9 and TRBJ2-5): DTGVSQNPRHKITKRGQNVTFRCDPISEHNRLYWYRQTLGQGPEFLTYFQNEAQLEKSRLLSDRFSAERPKGSFSTLEIQRTEQGDSAMYLCASSGGTGGVRETQYFGPGTRLLVL.

The CDR3 here is CASRLRTGLLPQHF. CDR3 nucleotides: TGTGCCAGCAGACTCCGGACAGGGTTGCTGCCCCAGCATTTT. The chain employs TRBV2 and TRBJ1-5; 8 nucleotides match TRBD1. The V and J ends lost 6 bases and 9 bases, in that order; junction bases with no gene match: 10. The CDR3 is 14 residues long. The germline CDR1 and CDR2 sequences are SNHLY and FYNNEI.

This clonotype was counted a few times. CDR3 loop: CASSVEDRGSTEAFF. The CDR3 DNA is TGTGCCAGCAGCGTAGAGGACAGGGGGTCCACTGAAGCTTTCTTT. The rearrangement joins TRBV9 to TRBJ1-1, with 10 bases identical to TRBD1. CDR1 SGDLS and CDR2 YYNGEE come from the germline V gene. The CDR3 contains 15 residues. The ends lost 0 bases at V and 4 bases at J; junction bases unmatched: 3.